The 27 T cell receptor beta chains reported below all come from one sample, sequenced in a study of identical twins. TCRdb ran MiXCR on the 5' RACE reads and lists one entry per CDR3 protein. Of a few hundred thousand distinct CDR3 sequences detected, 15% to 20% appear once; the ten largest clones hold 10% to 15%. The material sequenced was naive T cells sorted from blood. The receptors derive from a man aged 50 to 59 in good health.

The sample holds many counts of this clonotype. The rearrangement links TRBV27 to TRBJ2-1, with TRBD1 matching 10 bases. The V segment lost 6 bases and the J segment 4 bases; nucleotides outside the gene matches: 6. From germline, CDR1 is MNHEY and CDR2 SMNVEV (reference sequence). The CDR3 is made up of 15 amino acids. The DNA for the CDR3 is TGTGCCAGCAGGAGACAGGGGGCGGGTTACAATGAGCAGTTCTTC. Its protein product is CASRRQGAGYNEQFF.

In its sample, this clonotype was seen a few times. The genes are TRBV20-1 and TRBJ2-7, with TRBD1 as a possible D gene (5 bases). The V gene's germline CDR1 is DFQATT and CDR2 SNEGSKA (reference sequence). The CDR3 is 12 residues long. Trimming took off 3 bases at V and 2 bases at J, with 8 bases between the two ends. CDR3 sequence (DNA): TGCAGTGCTAGCCTGACAGCCTACGAGCAGTACTTC. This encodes CSASLTAYEQYF.

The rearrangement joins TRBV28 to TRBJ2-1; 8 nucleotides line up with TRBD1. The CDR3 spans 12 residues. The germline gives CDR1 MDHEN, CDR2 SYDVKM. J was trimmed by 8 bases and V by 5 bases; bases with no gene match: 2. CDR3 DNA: TGTGCCAGCAGTGAGACAGGGGATGAGCAGTTCTTC. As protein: CASSETGDEQFF.

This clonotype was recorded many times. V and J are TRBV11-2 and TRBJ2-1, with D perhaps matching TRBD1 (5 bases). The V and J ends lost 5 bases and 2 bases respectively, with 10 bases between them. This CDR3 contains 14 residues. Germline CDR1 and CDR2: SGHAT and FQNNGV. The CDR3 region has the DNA TGTGCCAGCAGCGCGGTGGGGCCCTACAATGAGCAGTTCTTC. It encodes CASSAVGPYNEQFF.

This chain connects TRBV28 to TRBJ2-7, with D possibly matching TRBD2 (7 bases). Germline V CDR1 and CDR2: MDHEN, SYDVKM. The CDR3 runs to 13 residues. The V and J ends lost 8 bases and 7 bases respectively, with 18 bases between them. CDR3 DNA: TGTGCCAGCCAGAGGGGGGGGCCGGGAGAGCAGTACTTC. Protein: CASQRGGPGEQYF.

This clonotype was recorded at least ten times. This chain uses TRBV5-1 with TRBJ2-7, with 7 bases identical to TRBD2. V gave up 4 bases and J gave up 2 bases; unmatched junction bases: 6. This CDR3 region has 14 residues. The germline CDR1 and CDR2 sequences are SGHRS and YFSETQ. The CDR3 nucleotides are TGCGCCAGCAGCACCTCCGGGAGGACCTACGAGCAGTACTTC. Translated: CASSTSGRTYEQYF.

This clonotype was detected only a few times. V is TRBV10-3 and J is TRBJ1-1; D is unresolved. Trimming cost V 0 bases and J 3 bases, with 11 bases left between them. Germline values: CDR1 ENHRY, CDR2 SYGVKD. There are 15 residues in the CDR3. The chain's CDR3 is CAISESREGYTEAFF. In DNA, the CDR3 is TGTGCCATCAGTGAGTCTAGAGAGGGATACACTGAAGCTTTCTTT.

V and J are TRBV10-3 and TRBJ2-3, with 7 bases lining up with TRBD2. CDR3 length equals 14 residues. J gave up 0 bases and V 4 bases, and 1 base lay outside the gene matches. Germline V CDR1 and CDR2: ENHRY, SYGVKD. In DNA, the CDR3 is TGTGCCATCAGTGGCGGGGGAAGCACAGATACGCAGTATTTT. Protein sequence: CAISGGGSTDTQYF.

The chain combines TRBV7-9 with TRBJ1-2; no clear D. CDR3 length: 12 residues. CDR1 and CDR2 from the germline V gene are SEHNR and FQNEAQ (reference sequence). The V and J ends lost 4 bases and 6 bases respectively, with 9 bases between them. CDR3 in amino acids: CASSSVGDGYTF. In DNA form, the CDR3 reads TGTGCCAGCAGCTCAGTTGGGGATGGCTACACCTTC.

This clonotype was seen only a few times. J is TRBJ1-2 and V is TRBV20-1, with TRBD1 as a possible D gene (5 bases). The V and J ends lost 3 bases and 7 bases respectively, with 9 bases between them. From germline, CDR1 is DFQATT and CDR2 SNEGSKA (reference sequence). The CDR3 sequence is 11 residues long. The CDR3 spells CSASWGIGYTF. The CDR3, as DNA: TGCAGTGCTAGTTGGGGGATTGGCTACACCTTC.

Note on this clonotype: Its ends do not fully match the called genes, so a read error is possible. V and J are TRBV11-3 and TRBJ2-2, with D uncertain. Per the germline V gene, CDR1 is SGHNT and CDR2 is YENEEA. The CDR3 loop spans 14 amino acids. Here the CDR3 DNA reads TGTGCCAGCAGCTTAGACGGAAGCACCGAGGAGCTGTTTTTT. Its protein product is CASSLDGSTEELFF.

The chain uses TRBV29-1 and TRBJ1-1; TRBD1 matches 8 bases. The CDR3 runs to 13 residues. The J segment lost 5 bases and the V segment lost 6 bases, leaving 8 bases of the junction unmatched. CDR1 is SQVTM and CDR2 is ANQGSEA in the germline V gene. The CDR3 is CSVESYRGTEAFF. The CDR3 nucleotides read TGCAGCGTAGAAAGTTACAGGGGGACTGAAGCTTTCTTT.

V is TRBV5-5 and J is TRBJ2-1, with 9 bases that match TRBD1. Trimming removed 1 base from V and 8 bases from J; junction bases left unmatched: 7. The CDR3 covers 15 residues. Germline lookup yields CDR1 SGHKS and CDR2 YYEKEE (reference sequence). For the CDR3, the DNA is TGTGCCAGCAGCTTGTTTGGGACAGGGATGGATGAGCAGTTCTTC. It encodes CASSLFGTGMDEQFF.

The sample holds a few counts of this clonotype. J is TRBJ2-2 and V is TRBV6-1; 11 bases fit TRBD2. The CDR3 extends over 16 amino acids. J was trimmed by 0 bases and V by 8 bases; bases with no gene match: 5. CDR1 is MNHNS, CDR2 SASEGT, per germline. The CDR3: CASRRLAGTNTGELFF. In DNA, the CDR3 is TGTGCCAGCCGTCGACTAGCGGGAACGAACACCGGGGAGCTGTTTTTT.

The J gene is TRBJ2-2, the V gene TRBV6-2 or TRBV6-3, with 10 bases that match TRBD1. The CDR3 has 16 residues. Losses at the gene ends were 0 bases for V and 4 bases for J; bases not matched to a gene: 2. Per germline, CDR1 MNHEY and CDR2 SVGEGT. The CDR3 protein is CASSYSGQGGTGELFF. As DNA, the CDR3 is TGTGCCAGCAGTTACTCCGGACAGGGGGGCACCGGGGAGCTGTTTTTT.

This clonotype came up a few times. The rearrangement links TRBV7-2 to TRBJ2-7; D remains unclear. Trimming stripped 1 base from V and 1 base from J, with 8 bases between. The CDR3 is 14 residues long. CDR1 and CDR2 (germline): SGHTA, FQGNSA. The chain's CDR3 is CASSLGSPSYEQYF. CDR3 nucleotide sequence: TGTGCCAGCAGCTTAGGGAGTCCTTCCTACGAGCAGTACTTC.

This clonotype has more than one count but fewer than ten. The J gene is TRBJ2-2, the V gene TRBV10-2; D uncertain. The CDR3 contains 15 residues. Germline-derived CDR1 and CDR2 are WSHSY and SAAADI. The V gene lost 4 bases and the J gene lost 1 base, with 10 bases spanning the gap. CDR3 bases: TGCGCCAGCAGTGCGACGACCGGGAACACCGGGGAGCTGTTTTTT. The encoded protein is CASSATTGNTGELFF.

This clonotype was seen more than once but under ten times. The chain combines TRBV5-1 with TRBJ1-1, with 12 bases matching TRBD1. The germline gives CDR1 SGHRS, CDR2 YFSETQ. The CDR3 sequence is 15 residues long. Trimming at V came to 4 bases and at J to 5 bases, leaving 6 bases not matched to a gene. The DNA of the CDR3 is TGCGCCAGCAGCGGCGGGACAGGGGGCGTAACTGAAGCTTTCTTT. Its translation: CASSGGTGGVTEAFF.

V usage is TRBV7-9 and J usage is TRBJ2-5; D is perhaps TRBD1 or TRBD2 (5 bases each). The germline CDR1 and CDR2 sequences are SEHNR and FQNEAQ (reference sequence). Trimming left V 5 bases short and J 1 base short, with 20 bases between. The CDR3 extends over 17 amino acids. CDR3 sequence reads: CASSRRPLGAGQETQYF. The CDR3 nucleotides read TGTGCCAGCAGCCGGAGACCATTAGGGGCGGGCCAAGAGACCCAGTACTTC. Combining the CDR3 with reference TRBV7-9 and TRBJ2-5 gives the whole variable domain DTGVSQNPRHKITKRGQNVTFRCDPISEHNRLYWYRQTLGQGPEFLTYFQNEAQLEKSRLLSDRFSAERPKGSFSTLEIQRTEQGDSAMYLCASSRRPLGAGQETQYFGPGTRLLVL.

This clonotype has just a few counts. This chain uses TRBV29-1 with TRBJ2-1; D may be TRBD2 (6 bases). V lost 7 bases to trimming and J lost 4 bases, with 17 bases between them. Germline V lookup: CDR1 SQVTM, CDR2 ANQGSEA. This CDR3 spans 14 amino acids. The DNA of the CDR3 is TGCAGCGCTAAAACCGGGACTCGTTACAATGAGCAGTTCTTC. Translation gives CSAKTGTRYNEQFF.

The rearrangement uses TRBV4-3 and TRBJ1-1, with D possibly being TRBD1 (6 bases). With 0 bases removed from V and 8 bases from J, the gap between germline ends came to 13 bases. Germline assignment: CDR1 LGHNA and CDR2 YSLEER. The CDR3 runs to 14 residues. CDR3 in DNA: TGCGCCAGCAGCCAAGACGGGGGGGCATTCGAAGCTTTCTTT. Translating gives CASSQDGGAFEAFF.

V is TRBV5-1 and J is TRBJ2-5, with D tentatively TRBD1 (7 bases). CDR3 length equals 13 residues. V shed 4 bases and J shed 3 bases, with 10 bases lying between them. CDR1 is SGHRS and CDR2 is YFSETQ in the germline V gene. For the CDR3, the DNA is TGCGCCAGCAGCCGCAGGGGGGAAGAGACCCAGTACTTC. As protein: CASSRRGEETQYF. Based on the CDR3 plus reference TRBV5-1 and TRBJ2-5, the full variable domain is KAGVTQTPRYLIKTRGQQVTLSCSPISGHRSVSWYQQTPGQGLQFLFEYFSETQRNKGNFPGRFSGRQFSNSRSEMNVSTLELGDSALYLCASSRRGEETQYFGPGTRLLVL.

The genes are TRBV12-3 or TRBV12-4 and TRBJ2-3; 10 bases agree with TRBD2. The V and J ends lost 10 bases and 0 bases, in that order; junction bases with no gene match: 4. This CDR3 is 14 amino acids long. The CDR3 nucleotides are TGTGCCACCGAGACTAGCGGGAGCACAGATACGCAGTATTTT. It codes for CATETSGSTDTQYF.

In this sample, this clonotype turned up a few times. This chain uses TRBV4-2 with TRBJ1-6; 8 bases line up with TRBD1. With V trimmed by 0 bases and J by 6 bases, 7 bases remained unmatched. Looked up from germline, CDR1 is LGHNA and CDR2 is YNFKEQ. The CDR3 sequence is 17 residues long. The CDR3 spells CASSQELGTGFNSPLHF. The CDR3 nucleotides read TGTGCCAGCAGCCAAGAACTAGGGACAGGATTTAATTCACCCCTCCACTTT.

In DNA, the CDR3 is TGTGCCAGCAGTAGGACCCAGGGGGGGGTCTCCTACGAGCAGTACTTC. It encodes CASSRTQGGVSYEQYF. The V gene is TRBV12-3 or TRBV12-4, the J gene TRBJ2-7; D is tentatively TRBD1 or TRBD2 (7 bases each). This CDR3 contains 16 residues. The V and J ends lost 5 bases and 0 bases respectively, with 17 bases between them.

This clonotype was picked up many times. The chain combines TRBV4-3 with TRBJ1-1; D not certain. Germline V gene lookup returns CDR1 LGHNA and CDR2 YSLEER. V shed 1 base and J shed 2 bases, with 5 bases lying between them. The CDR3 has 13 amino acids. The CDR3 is CASSQVPNTEAFF. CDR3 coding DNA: TGCGCCAGCAGCCAAGTCCCTAACACTGAAGCTTTCTTT.

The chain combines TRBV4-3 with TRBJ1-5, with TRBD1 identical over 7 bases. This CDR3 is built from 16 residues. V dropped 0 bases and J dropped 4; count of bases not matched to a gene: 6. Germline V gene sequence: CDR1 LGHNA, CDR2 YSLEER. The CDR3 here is CASSQDPGRGNQPQHF. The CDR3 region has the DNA TGCGCCAGCAGCCAAGATCCAGGCAGGGGGAATCAGCCCCAGCATTTT.